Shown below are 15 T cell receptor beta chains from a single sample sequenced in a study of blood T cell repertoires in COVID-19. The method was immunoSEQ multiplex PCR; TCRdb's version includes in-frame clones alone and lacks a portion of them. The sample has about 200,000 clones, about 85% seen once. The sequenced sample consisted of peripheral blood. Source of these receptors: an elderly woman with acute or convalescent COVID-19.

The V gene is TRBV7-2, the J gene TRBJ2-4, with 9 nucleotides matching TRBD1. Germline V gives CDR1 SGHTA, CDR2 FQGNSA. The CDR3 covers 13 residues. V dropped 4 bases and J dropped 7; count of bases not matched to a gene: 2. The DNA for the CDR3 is TGTGCCAGCAGCTCAGGGACAGGGAACATTCAGTACTTC. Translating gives CASSSGTGNIQYF. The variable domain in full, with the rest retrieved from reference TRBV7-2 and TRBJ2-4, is GAGVSQSPSNKVTEKGKDVELRCDPISGHTALYWYRQSLGQGLEFLIYFQGNSAPDKSGLPSDRFSAERTGGSVSTLTIQRTQQEDSAVYLCASSSGTGNIQYFGAGTRLSVL.

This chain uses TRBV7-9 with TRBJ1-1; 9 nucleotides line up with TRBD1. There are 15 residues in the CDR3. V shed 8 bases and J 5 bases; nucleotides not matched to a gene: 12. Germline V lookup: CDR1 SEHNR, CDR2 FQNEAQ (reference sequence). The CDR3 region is CASLRDRVRRTEAFF. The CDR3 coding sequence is TGTGCCAGCCTCCGGGACAGGGTCAGACGGACTGAAGCTTTCTTT.

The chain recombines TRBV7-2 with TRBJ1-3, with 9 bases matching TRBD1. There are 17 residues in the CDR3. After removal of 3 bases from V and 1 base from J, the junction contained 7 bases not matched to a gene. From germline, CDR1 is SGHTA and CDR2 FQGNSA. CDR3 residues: CASSLDRGLLSGNTIYF. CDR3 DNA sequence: TGTGCCAGCAGCTTGGACAGGGGTTTGTTATCTGGAAACACCATATATTTT.

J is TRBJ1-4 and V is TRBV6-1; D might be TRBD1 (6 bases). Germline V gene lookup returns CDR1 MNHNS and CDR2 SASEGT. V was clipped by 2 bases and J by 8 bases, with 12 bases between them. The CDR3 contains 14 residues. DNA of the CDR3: TGTGCCAGCAGTGAACCGGGGGGCGACGAAAAACTGTTTTTT. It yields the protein CASSEPGGDEKLFF.

In DNA, the CDR3 is TGTGCCAGCGAAGACCGGGACAGAGAGACCCAGTACTTC. This gives the protein CASEDRDRETQYF. The rearrangement joins TRBV6-5 to TRBJ2-5, with 7 bases aligning to TRBD1. Germline CDR1 MNHEY, CDR2 SVGAGI. CDR3 size: 13 residues. The V gene end was trimmed by 8 bases and the J gene end by 4 bases; junction bases not matched to a gene: 7.

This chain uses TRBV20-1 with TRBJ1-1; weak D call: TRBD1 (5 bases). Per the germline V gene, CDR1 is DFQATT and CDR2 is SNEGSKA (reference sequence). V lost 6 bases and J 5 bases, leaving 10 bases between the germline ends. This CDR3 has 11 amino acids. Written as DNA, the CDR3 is TGCAGTGCGTGGGGGGGGACTGAAGCTTTCTTT. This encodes CSAWGGTEAFF.

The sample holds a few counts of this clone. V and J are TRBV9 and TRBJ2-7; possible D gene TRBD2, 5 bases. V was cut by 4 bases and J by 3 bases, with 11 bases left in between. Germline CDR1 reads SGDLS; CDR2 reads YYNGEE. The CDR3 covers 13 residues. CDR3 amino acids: CASSPDGSYEQYF. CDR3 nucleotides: TGTGCCAGCAGCCCCGATGGGAGCTACGAGCAGTACTTC.

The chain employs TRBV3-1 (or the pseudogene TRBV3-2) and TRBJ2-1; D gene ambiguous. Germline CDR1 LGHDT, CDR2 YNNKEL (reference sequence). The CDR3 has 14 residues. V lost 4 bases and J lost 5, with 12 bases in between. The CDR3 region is CASSPPQLDNEQFF. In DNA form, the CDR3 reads TGTGCCAGCAGCCCCCCGCAACTGGACAATGAGCAGTTCTTC.

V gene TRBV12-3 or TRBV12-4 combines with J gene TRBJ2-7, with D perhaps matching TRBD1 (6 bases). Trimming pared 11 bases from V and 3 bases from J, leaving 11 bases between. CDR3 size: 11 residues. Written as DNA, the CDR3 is TGTGCCTCTCTCAGGGGCTACGAGCAGTACTTC. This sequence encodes CASLRGYEQYF.

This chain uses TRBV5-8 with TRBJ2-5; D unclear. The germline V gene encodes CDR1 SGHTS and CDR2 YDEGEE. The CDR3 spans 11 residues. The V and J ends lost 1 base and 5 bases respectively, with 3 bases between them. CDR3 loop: CASSLYETQYF. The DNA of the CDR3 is TGTGCCAGCAGCTTGTATGAGACCCAGTACTTC.

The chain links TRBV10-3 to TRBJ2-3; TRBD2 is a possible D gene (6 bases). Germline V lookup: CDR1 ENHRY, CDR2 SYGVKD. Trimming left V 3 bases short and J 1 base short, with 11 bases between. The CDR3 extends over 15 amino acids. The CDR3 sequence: CAISDAGTGTDTQYF. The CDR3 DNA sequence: TGTGCCATCAGTGATGCGGGGACGGGCACAGATACGCAGTATTTT.

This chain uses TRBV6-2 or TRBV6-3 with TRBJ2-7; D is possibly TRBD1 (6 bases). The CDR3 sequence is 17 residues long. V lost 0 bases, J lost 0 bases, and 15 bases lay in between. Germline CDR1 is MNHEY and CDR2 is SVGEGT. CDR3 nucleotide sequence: TGTGCCAGCAGTTACTCCCCTCGACAGGCACTCTCCTACGAGCAGTACTTC. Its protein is CASSYSPRQALSYEQYF.

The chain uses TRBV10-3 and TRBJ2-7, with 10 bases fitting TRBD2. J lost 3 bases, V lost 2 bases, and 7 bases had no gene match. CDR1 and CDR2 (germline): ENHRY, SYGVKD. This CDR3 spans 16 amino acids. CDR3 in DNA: TGTGCCATCAGTGAGGCTAGCGGGAGCATAGGCTACGAGCAGTACTTC. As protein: CAISEASGSIGYEQYF.

The CDR3 bases are TGTGCCAGCAGCACCCGACGAGGAGTTGAAGCTTTCTTT. It specifies CASSTRRGVEAFF. This sequence joins TRBV11-2 and TRBJ1-1, with D unclear. Trimming pared 5 bases from V and 7 bases from J, leaving 14 bases between. Germline CDR1 and CDR2: SGHAT and FQNNGV. The CDR3 runs to 13 residues.

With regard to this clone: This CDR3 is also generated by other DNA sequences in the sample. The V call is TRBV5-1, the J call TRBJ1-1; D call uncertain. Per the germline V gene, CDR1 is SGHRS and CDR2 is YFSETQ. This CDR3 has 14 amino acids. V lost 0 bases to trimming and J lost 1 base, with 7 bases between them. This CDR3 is CASSLVGGNTEAFF. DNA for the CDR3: TGCGCCAGCAGCTTGGTTGGCGGGAACACTGAAGCTTTCTTT.